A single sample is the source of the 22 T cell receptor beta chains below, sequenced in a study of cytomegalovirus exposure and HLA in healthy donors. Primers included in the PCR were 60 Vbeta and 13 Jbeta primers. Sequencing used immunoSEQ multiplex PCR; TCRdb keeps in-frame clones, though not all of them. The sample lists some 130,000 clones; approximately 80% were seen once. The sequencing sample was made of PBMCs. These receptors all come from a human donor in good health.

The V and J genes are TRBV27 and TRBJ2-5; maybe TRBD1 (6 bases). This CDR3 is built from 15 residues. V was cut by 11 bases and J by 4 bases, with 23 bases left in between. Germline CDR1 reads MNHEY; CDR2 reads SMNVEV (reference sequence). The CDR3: CASKRTVGEGETQYF. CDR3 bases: TGTGCCTCAAAGAGGACAGTAGGAGAGGGAGAGACCCAGTACTTC.

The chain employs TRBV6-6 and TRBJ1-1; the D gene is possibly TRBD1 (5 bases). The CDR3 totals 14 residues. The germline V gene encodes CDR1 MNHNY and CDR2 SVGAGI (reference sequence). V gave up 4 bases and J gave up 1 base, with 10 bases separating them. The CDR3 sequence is CASSWQGGNTEAFF. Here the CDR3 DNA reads TGTGCCAGCAGTTGGCAGGGAGGGAACACTGAAGCTTTCTTT.

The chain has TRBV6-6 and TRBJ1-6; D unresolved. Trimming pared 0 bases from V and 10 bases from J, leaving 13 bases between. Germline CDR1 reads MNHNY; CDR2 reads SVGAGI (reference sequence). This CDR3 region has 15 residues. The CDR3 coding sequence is TGTGCCAGCAGTTACTCTCCTAAAGAAAGCTCACCCCTCCACTTT. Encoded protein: CASSYSPKESSPLHF.

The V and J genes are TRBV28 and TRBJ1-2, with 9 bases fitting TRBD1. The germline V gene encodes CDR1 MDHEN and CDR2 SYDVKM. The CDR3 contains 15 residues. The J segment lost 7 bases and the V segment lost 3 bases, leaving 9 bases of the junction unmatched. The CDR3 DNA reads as TGTGCCAGCAGTTTCACCCGGACAGGGGCCGTTGGCTACACCTTC. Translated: CASSFTRTGAVGYTF.

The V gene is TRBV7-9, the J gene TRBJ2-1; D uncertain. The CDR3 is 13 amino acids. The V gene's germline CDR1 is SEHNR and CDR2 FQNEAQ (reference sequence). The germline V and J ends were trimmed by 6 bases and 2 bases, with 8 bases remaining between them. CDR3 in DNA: TGTGCCAGCAGTGTCAGTACCTACAATGAGCAGTTCTTC. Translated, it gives CASSVSTYNEQFF.

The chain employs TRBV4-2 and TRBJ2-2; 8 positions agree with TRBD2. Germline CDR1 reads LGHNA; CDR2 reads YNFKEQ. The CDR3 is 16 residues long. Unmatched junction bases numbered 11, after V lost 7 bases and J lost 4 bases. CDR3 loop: CASTLAGTSVTGELFF. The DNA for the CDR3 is TGTGCCAGCACCCTAGCTGGGACTAGTGTCACCGGGGAGCTGTTTTTT.

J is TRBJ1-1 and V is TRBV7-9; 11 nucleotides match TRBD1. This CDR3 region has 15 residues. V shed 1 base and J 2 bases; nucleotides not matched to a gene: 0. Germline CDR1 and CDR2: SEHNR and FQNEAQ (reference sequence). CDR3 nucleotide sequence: TGTGCCAGCAGCTTAGGGACAGGGGGCAACACTGAAGCTTTCTTT. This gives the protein CASSLGTGGNTEAFF. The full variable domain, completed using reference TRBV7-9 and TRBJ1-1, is DTGVSQNPRHKITKRGQNVTFRCDPISEHNRLYWYRQTLGQGPEFLTYFQNEAQLEKSRLLSDRFSAERPKGSFSTLEIQRTEQGDSAMYLCASSLGTGGNTEAFFGQGTRLTVV.

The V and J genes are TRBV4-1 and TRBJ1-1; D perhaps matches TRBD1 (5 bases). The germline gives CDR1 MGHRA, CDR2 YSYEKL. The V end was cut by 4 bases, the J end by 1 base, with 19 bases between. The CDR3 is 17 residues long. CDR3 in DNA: TGCGCCAGCAGCCCGTCCCCCGGGACTGTCCCGAACACTGAAGCTTTCTTT. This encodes CASSPSPGTVPNTEAFF.

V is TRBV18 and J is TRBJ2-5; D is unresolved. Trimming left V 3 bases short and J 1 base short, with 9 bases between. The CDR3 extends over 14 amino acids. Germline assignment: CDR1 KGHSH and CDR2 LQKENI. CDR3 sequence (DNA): TGTGCCAGCTCACCCGAGGATCTCCAAGAGACCCAGTACTTC. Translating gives CASSPEDLQETQYF.

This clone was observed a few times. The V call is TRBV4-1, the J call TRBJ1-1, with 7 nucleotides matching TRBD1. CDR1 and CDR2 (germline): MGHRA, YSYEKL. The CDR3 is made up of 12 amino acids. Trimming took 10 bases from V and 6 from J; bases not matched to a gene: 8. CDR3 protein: CANKNGTAEAFF. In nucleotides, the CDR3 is TGCGCCAACAAAAATGGGACAGCTGAAGCTTTCTTT.

CDR3: CASSLGDSPTEAFF. The CDR3 DNA sequence: TGCGCCAGCAGCTTGGGAGACAGTCCCACTGAAGCTTTCTTT. The V and J genes are TRBV5-1 and TRBJ1-1; possible D gene TRBD1, 5 bases. The CDR3 consists of 14 residues. V gave up 0 bases and J gave up 4 bases, with 10 bases separating them. The germline CDR1 and CDR2 sequences are SGHRS and YFSETQ.

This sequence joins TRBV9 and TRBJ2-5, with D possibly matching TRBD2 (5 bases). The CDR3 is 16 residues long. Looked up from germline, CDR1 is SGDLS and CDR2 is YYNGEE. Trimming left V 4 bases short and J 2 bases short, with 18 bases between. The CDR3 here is CASSPPAGLPQETQYF. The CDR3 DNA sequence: TGTGCCAGCAGCCCACCCGCGGGCCTCCCTCAAGAGACCCAGTACTTC.

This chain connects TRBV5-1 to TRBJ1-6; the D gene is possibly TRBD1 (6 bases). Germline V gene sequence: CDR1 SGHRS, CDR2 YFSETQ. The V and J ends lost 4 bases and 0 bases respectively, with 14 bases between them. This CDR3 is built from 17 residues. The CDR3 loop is CASSPDSQSSYNSPLHF. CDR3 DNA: TGCGCCAGCAGCCCGGACAGCCAGAGCTCCTATAATTCACCCCTCCACTTT.

This CDR3 is CASSLQWGVPTNEKLFF. CDR3 sequence (DNA): TGTGCCAGCAGTTTACAATGGGGCGTCCCAACTAATGAAAAACTGTTTTTT. The gene calls are TRBV28 and TRBJ1-4, with D tentatively TRBD1 (5 bases). The CDR3 has 17 residues. Trimming left V 2 bases short and J 0 bases short, with 13 bases between. Germline lookup yields CDR1 MDHEN and CDR2 SYDVKM.

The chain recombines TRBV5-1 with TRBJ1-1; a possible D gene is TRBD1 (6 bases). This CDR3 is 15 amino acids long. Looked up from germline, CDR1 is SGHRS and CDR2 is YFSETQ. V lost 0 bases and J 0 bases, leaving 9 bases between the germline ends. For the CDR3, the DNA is TGCGCCAGCAGCTTGGGCCGACAGGTGAACACTGAAGCTTTCTTT. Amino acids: CASSLGRQVNTEAFF.

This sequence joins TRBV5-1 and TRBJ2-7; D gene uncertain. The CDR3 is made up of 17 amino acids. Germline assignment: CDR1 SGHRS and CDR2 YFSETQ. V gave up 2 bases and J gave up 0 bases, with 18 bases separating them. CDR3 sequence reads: CASSFGVAYPSSYEQYF. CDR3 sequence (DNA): TGCGCCAGCAGCTTTGGAGTGGCCTACCCGAGCTCCTACGAGCAGTACTTC.

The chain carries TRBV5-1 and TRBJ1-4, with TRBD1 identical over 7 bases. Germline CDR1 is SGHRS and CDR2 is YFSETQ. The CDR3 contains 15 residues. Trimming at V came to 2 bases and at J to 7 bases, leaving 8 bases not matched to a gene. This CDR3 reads CASSFSAGGSEKLFF. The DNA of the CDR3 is TGCGCCAGCAGCTTTTCGGCAGGGGGAAGTGAAAAACTGTTTTTT.

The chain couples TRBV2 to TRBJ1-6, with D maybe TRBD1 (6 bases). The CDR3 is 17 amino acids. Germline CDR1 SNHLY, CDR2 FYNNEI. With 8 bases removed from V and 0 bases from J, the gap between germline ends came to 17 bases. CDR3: CASLHGTPFSYNSPLHF. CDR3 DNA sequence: TGTGCCAGCCTACACGGGACACCATTCTCCTATAATTCACCCCTCCACTTT.

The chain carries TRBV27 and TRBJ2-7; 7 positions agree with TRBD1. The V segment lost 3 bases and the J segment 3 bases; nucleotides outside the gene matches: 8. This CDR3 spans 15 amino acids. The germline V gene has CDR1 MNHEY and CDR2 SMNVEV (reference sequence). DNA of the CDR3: TGTGCCAGCAGTTTTACAGGGGCGCTACTCTACGAGCAGTACTTC. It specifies CASSFTGALLYEQYF.

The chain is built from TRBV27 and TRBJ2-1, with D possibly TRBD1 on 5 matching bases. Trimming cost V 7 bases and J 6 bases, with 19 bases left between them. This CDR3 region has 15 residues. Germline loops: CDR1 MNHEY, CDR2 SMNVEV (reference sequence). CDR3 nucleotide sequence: TGTGCCAGCACCCCTTTGGGGCGATCAGTCAATGAGCAGTTCTTC. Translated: CASTPLGRSVNEQFF.

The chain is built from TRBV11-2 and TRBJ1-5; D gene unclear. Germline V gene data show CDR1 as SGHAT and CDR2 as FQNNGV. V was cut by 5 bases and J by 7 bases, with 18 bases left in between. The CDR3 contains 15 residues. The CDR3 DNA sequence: TGTGCCAGCAGCGCCGGCCACGGAGCCCAACAGCCCCAGCATTTT. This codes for CASSAGHGAQQPQHF.

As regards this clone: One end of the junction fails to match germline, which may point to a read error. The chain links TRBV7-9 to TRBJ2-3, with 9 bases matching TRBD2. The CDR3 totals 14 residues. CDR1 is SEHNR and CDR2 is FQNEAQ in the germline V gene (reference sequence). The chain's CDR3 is CSSSYLAGGGTQYF. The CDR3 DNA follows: TGTTCCAGCAGCTACCTCGCGGGGGGGGGTACGCAGTATTTT.